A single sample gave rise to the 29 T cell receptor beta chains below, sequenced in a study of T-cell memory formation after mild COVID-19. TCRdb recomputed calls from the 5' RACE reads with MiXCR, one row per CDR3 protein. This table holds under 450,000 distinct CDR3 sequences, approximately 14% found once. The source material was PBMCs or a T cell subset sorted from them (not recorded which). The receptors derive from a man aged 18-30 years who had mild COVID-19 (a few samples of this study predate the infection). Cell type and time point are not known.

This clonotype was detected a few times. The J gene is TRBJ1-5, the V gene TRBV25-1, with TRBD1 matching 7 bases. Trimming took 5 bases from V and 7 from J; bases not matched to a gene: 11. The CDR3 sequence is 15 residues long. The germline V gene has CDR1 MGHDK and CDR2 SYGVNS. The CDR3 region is CASSRTGAGDQPQHF. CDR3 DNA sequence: TGTGCCAGCAGTCGAACAGGGGCAGGTGACCAGCCCCAGCATTTT.

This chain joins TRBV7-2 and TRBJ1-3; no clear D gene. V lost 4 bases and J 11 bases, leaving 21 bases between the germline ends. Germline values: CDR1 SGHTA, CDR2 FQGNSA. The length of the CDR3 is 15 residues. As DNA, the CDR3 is TGTGCCAGCAGCTCCTTTCCGGGATCGGGGTTGCCCATATATTTT. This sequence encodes CASSSFPGSGLPIYF. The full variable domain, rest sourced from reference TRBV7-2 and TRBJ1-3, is GAGVSQSPSNKVTEKGKDVELRCDPISGHTALYWYRQSLGQGLEFLIYFQGNSAPDKSGLPSDRFSAERTGGSVSTLTIQRTQQEDSAVYLCASSSFPGSGLPIYFGEGSWLTVV.

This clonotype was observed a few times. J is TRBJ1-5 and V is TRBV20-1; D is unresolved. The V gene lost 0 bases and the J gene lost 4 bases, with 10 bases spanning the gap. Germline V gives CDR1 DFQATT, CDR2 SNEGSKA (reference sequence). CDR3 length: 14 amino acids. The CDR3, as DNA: TGCAGTGCTAGAGATCAAGGGCGGAATCAGCCCCAGCATTTT. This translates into CSARDQGRNQPQHF.

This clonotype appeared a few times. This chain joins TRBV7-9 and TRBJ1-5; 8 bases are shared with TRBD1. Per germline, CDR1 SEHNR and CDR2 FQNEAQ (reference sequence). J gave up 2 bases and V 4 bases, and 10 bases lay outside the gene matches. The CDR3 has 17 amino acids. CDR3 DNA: TGTGCCAGCAGCTCGGGGACAGGCGACGGGGGCAATCAGCCCCAGCATTTT. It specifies CASSSGTGDGGNQPQHF.

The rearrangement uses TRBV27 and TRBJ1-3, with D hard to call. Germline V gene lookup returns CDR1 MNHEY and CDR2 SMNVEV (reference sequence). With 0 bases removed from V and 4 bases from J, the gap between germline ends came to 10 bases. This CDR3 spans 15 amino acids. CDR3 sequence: CASSLSPGAGNTIYF. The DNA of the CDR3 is TGTGCCAGCAGTTTATCTCCGGGTGCCGGAAACACCATATATTTT.

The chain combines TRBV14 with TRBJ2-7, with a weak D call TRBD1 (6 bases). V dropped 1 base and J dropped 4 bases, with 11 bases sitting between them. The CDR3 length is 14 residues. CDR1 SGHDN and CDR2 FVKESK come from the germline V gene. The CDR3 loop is CASSQAGDGYEQYV. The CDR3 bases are TGTGCCAGCAGCCAAGCAGGGGATGGGTACGAGCAGTACGTC.

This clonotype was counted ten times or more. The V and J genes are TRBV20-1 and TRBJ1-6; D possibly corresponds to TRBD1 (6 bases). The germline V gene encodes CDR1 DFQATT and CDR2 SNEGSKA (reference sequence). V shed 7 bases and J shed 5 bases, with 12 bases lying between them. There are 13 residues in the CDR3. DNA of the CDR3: TGCAGTGGATACAGGGTTCATAATTCACCCCTCCACTTT. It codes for CSGYRVHNSPLHF.

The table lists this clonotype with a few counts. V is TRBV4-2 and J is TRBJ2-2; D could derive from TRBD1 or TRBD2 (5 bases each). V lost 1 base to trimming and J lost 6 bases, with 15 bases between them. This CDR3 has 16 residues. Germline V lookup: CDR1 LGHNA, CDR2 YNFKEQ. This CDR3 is CASSQGLRGEAGELFF. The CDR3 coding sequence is TGTGCCAGCAGCCAAGGGCTTAGGGGAGAGGCCGGGGAGCTGTTTTTT.

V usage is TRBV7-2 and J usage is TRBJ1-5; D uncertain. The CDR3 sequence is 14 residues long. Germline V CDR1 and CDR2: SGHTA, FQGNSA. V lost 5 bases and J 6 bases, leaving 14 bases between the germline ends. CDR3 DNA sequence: TGTGCCAGCAGCACACCCCTATACGGTCAGCCCCAGCATTTT. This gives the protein CASSTPLYGQPQHF.

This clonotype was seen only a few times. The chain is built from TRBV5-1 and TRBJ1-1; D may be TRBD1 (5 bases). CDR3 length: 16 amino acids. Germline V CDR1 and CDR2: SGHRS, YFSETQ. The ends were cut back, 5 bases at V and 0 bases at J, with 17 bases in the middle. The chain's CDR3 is CASRAPGLAMNTEAFF. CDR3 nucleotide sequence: TGCGCCAGCAGAGCTCCGGGGCTCGCTATGAACACTGAAGCTTTCTTT.

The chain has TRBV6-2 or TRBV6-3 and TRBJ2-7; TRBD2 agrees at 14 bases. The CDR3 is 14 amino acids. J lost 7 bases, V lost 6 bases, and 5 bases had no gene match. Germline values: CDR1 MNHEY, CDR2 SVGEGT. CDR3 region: CASRGTSGGWEQYV. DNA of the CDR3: TGTGCCAGCAGAGGGACTAGCGGGGGATGGGAGCAGTACGTC.

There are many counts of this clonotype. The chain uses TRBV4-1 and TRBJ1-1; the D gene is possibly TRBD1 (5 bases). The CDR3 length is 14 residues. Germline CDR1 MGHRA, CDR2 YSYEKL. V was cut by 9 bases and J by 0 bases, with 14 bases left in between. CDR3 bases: TGCGCCAGTCGGGGCCTAACAGTGAACACTGAAGCTTTCTTT. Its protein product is CASRGLTVNTEAFF.

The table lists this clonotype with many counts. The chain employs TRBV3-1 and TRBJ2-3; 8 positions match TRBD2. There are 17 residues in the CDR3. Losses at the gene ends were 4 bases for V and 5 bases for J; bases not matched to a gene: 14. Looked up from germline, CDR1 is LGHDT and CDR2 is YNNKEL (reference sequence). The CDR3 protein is CASSPMRGGGPGDTQYF. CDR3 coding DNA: TGTGCCAGCAGCCCAATGAGAGGCGGGGGGCCAGGAGATACGCAGTATTTT.

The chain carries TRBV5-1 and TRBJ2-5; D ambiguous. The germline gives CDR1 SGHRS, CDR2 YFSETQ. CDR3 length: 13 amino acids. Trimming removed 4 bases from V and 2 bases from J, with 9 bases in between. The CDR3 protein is CASSDGLQETQYF. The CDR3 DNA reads TGCGCCAGCAGCGATGGTCTACAAGAGACCCAGTACTTC.

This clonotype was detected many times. CDR3 sequence (DNA): TGTGCCAGCAGCCCTCAGGGGGCAACGCAGTATTTT. Its protein product is CASSPQGATQYF. V gene TRBV5-5 combines with J gene TRBJ2-3, with 8 bases that match TRBD1. The CDR3 runs to 12 residues. The V and J ends lost 4 bases and 9 bases, in that order; junction bases with no gene match: 4. Germline V gene sequence: CDR1 SGHKS, CDR2 YYEKEE (reference sequence).

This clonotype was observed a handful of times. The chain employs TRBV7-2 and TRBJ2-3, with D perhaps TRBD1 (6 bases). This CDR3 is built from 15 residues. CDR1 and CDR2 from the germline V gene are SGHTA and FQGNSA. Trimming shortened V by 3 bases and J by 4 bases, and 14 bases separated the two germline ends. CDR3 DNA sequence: TGTGCCAGCAGCTTTCAGGGGCAAGTCCCAGATACGCAGTATTTT. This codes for CASSFQGQVPDTQYF.

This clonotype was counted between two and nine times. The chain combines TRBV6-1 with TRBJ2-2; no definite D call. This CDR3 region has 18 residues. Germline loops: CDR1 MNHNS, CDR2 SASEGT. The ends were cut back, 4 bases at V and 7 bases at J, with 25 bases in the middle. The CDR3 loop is CASSGGRALYEFGGELFF. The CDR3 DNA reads TGTGCCAGCAGTGGTGGTAGGGCTTTATACGAATTTGGCGGGGAGCTGTTTTTT.

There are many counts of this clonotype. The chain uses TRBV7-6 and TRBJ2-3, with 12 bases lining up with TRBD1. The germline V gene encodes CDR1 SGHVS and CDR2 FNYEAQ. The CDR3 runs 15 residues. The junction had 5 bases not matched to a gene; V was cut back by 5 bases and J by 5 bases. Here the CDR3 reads CASSEGQGAKDTQYF. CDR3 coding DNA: TGTGCCAGCAGCGAGGGACAGGGGGCAAAAGATACGCAGTATTTT.

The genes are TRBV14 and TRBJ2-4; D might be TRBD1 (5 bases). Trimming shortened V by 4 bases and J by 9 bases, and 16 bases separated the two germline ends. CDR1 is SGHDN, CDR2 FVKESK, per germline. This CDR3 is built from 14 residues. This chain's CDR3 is CASSRHRFVSIQYF. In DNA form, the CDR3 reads TGTGCCAGCAGCCGTCACAGGTTCGTCAGCATTCAGTACTTC.

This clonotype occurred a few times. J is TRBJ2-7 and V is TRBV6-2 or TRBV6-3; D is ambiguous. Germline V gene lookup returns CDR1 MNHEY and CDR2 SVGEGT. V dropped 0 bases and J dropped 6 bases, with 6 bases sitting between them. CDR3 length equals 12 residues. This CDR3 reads CASSYSGSEQYV. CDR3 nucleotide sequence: TGTGCCAGCAGTTACTCAGGTAGCGAGCAGTACGTC.

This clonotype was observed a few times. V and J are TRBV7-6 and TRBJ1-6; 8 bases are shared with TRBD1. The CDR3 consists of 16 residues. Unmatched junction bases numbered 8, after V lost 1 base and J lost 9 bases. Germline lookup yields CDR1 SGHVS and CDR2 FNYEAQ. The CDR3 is CASSLGGTGGASPLHF. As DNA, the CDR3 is TGTGCCAGCAGCTTAGGAGGGACAGGTGGCGCTTCACCCCTCCACTTT.

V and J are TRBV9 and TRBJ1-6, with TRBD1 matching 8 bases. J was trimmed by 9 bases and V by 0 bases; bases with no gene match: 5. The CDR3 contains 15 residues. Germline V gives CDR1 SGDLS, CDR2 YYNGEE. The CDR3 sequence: CASSVETGAFSPLHF. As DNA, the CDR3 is TGTGCCAGCAGCGTAGAGACAGGGGCCTTTTCACCCCTCCACTTT.

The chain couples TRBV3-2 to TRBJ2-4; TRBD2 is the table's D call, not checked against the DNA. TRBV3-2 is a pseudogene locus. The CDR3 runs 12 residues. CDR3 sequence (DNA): TGTGCCAGCAGCCCGGCGAGGGACATTCAGTACTTC. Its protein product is CASSPARDIQYF.

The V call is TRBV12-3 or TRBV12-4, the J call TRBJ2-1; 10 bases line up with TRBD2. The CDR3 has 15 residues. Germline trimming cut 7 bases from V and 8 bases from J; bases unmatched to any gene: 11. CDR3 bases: TGTGCCAGCACCGCCAGCGGGGGGGCAGTTGATGAGCAGTTCTTC. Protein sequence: CASTASGGAVDEQFF.

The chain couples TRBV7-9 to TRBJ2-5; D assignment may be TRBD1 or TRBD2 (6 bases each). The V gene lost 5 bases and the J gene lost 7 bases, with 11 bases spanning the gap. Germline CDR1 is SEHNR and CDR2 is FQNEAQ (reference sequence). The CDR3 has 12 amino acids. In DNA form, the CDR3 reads TGTGCCAGCAGCCAGGGGCGGGGGACCCAGTACTTC. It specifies CASSQGRGTQYF.

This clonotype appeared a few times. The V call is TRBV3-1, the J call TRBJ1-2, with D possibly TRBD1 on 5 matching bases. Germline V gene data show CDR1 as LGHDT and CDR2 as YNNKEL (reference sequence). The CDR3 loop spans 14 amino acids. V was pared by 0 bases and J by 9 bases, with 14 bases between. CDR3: CASSQEGRVGSYTF. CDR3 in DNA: TGTGCCAGCAGCCAAGAGGGCAGGGTCGGAAGCTACACCTTC.

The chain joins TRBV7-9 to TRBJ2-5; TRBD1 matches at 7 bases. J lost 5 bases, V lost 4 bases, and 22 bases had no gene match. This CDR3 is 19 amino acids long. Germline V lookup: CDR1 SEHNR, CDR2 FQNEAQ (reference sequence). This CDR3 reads CASSSGTALLEVESETQYF. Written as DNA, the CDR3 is TGTGCCAGCAGCTCCGGGACAGCTCTACTCGAGGTTGAATCGGAGACCCAGTACTTC.

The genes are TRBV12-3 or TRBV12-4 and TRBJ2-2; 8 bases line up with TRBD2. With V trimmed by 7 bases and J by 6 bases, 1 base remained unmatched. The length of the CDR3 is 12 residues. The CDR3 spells CASKAGAGELFF. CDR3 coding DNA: TGTGCCAGCAAAGCGGGGGCCGGGGAGCTGTTTTTT.

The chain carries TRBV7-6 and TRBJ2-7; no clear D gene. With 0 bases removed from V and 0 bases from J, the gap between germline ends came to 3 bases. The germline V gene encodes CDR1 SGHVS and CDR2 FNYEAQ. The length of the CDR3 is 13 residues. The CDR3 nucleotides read TGTGCCAGCAGCTTAGCCACCTCCTACGAGCAGTACTTC. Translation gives CASSLATSYEQYF.